This T cell receptor (beta chain) was found in a study of cytomegalovirus exposure and HLA in healthy donors. Germline CDR1 LNHDA, CDR2 SQIVND (reference sequence). V was clipped by 1 base and J by 5 bases; unmatched bases: 9. CDR3 length: 16 amino acids. Use of 60 Vbeta and 13 Jbeta primers characterized the PCR. Generated by immunoSEQ multiplex PCR, the TCRdb table keeps only in-frame clones and is missing some. The sample lists about 84,000 clones, roughly 78% occurring once. Sequencing was performed on PBMCs. The chain combines TRBV19 with TRBJ2-7, with 9 bases identical to TRBD1. The origin of this receptor is a male donor in good health and CMV-seropositive. The CDR3 nucleotides are TGTGCCAGTAGTATAGTATCGGGACAGGGTCGGGACGAGCAGTACTTC. Translating it yields CASSIVSGQGRDEQYF.